Each of the 20 T cell receptor beta chains below was sequenced from the same sample in a study of regulatory T cells in long-lasting Graves disease. Arm-PCR of CDR3 regions with iRepertoire HTBI primers generated TCR beta libraries. A single record per CDR3 protein comes from TCRdb applying MiXCR to the multiplex PCR reads. Among under 800,000 distinct CDR3 sequences listed, 15% to 20% were seen once. Specified time point: newly diagnosed GD, antithyroid drugs for less than 3 months. Following extraction of RNA from PBMCs, that RNA was used to make the TCR library. This same sample was also part of a study on T cells in Graves' hyperthyroidism and ophthalmopathy.

The specimen was peripheral blood mononuclear cells (PBMCs), collected at new diagnosis, from a patient treated with antithyroid drugs. Source of these receptors: a woman in her 30s with Graves disease.

This clonotype was seen many times. The chain joins TRBV12-3 or TRBV12-4 to TRBJ2-1; 7 positions agree with TRBD1. J was trimmed by 7 bases and V by 6 bases; bases with no gene match: 6. The CDR3 is 13 amino acids. The CDR3 region is CASSPGGINEQFF. CDR3 coding DNA: TGTGCCAGCAGCCCAGGGGGTATTAATGAGCAGTTCTTC.

This clonotype was picked up many times. The CDR3 nucleotides are TGTGCCAGCAGCCAACAAGGGACTAGCAGCCAAGAGACCCAGTACTTC. This translates into CASSQQGTSSQETQYF. The chain carries TRBV7-8 and TRBJ2-5; 9 bases are a match to TRBD2. This CDR3 has 16 amino acids. Germline V gives CDR1 SGHVS, CDR2 FQNEAQ. The ends lost 5 bases at V and 1 base at J; junction bases unmatched: 8.

This clonotype was picked up many times. The chain carries TRBV6-1 and TRBJ2-7; 8 nucleotides match TRBD2. In germline, CDR1 is MNHNS, CDR2 SASEGT. The CDR3 extends over 13 amino acids. V shed 8 bases and J 3 bases; nucleotides not matched to a gene: 6. The CDR3 nucleotides are TGTGCCAGCGGGTTAGCGGGGATCTACGAGCAGTACTTC. Translated: CASGLAGIYEQYF.

This clonotype appeared a few times. The rearrangement links TRBV25-1 to TRBJ1-1; unclear D gene. From germline, CDR1 is MGHDK and CDR2 SYGVNS. This CDR3 comprises 12 residues. Trimming stripped 3 bases from V and 7 bases from J, with 9 bases between. Here the CDR3 DNA reads TGTGCCAGCAGTGACCGACACCTTGAAGCTTTCTTT. Translated, it gives CASSDRHLEAFF.

The chain recombines TRBV28 with TRBJ1-2; D possibly corresponds to TRBD1 (5 bases). The V and J ends lost 2 bases and 4 bases respectively, with 8 bases between them. Germline lookup yields CDR1 MDHEN and CDR2 SYDVKM. This CDR3 region has 13 residues. DNA of the CDR3: TGTGCCAGCAGTTTACGGACACCCTATGGCTACACCTTC. It translates to CASSLRTPYGYTF.

This rearrangement joins TRBV20-1 to TRBJ2-1; TRBD2 agrees at 10 bases. Germline V lookup: CDR1 DFQATT, CDR2 SNEGSKA (reference sequence). The J segment lost 7 bases and the V segment lost 5 bases, leaving 5 bases of the junction unmatched. The CDR3 runs 13 residues. CDR3 in amino acids: CSAEREGLNEQFF. DNA of the CDR3: TGCAGTGCTGAGCGGGAGGGCCTTAATGAGCAGTTCTTC.

The chain links TRBV28 to TRBJ1-5, with a tentative D call TRBD1 (6 bases). The CDR3 length is 13 residues. V was trimmed by 8 bases and J by 4 bases, leaving 12 bases between them. Germline CDR1 reads MDHEN; CDR2 reads SYDVKM. The CDR3 is CASRQVSNQPQHF. The DNA for the CDR3 is TGTGCCAGCCGACAGGTTTCGAATCAGCCCCAGCATTTT. Looking up the rest from reference TRBV28 and TRBJ1-5 gives the full variable domain: DVKVTQSSRYLVKRTGEKVFLECVQDMDHENMFWYRQDPGLGLRLIYFSYDVKMKEKGDIPEGYSVSREKKERFSLILESASTNQTSMYLCASRQVSNQPQHFGDGTRLSIL.

This clonotype appeared a few times. V and J are TRBV20-1 and TRBJ1-1, with D possibly matching TRBD1 (5 bases). V gave up 5 bases and J gave up 6 bases, with 31 bases separating them. Germline V gene lookup returns CDR1 DFQATT and CDR2 SNEGSKA (reference sequence). The CDR3 is 18 amino acids. CDR3 region: CSAPHPLGPYLLGAEAFF. CDR3 bases: TGCAGTGCTCCCCACCCCCTGGGACCGTATCTCTTGGGGGCTGAAGCTTTCTTT.

The rearrangement links TRBV10-3 to TRBJ2-7; 11 bases agree with TRBD2. Looked up from germline, CDR1 is ENHRY and CDR2 is SYGVKD. There are 17 residues in the CDR3. J was trimmed by 3 bases and V by 6 bases; bases with no gene match: 13. CDR3 region: CAIRPTLTSGKIYEQYF. CDR3 DNA: TGTGCCATCAGACCTACGCTGACTAGCGGGAAGATCTACGAGCAGTACTTC.

There are a few counts of this clonotype. The rearrangement links TRBV20-1 to TRBJ2-7; D not certain. The CDR3 length is 13 residues. The germline V gene has CDR1 DFQATT and CDR2 SNEGSKA (reference sequence). V lost 5 bases and J 0 bases, leaving 11 bases between the germline ends. The CDR3 region is CSAVGTNSYEQYF. The CDR3 DNA follows: TGCAGTGCTGTGGGCACTAACTCCTACGAGCAGTACTTC.

This clonotype was seen at least ten times. The rearrangement uses TRBV2 and TRBJ2-7, with 7 nucleotides matching TRBD1. The V and J ends lost 4 bases and 7 bases, in that order; junction bases with no gene match: 7. The CDR3 spans 13 residues. In germline, CDR1 is SNHLY, CDR2 FYNNEI. CDR3 sequence reads: CASSGQTGREQYF. CDR3 in DNA: TGTGCCAGCAGTGGTCAGACAGGGCGGGAGCAGTACTTC. The full variable domain, with the rest looked up from reference TRBV2 and TRBJ2-7, is EPEVTQTPSHQVTQMGQEVILRCVPISNHLYFYWYRQILGQKVEFLVSFYNNEISEKSEIFDDQFSVERPDGSNFTLKIRSTKLEDSAMYFCASSGQTGREQYFGPGTRLTVT.

In this sample, this clonotype turned up many times. V and J are TRBV24-1 and TRBJ1-5; no clear D. This CDR3 is built from 16 residues. Germline V gene lookup returns CDR1 KGHDR and CDR2 SFDVKD. V was clipped by 4 bases and J by 0 bases, with 12 bases between them. The CDR3 nucleotides read TGTGCCACCAGTGAGTCTTCGGGGTATAGCAATCAGCCCCAGCATTTT. This sequence encodes CATSESSGYSNQPQHF.

This clonotype was seen only a few times. J is TRBJ1-4 and V is TRBV19; D possibly corresponds to TRBD1 (6 bases). Trimming left V 8 bases short and J 8 bases short, with 6 bases between. The germline CDR1 and CDR2 sequences are LNHDA and SQIVND (reference sequence). There are 10 residues in the CDR3. CDR3 in DNA: TGTGCCAGTCAGGGGGAAAAACTGTTTTTT. This gives the protein CASQGEKLFF.

The V and J genes are TRBV29-1 and TRBJ2-1; TRBD1 or TRBD2 may be the D gene (5 bases each). The V gene's germline CDR1 is SQVTM and CDR2 ANQGSEA. The V and J ends lost 4 bases and 0 bases respectively, with 13 bases between them. The CDR3 totals 15 residues. The CDR3 spells CSVAGRRSSYNEQFF. The CDR3 region has the DNA TGCAGCGTTGCGGGGCGGAGAAGCTCCTACAATGAGCAGTTCTTC.

There are many counts of this clonotype. In nucleotides, the CDR3 is TGTGCCAGCAGCCCCCGGACAGGGAACTACGAGCAGTACTTC. This encodes CASSPRTGNYEQYF. The chain couples TRBV7-2 to TRBJ2-7; 8 positions agree with TRBD1. The germline V gene has CDR1 SGHTA and CDR2 FQGNSA. The CDR3 length is 14 residues. J was trimmed by 3 bases and V by 5 bases; bases with no gene match: 6.

This clonotype was found many times. This chain connects TRBV10-3 to TRBJ2-7, with a tentative D call TRBD2 (6 bases). The V gene's germline CDR1 is ENHRY and CDR2 SYGVKD. The CDR3 extends over 14 amino acids. Trimming left V 0 bases short and J 6 bases short, with 12 bases between. This CDR3 reads CAISESGTGGEQYF. In DNA, the CDR3 is TGTGCCATCAGTGAGTCGGGAACCGGGGGCGAGCAGTACTTC.

The chain combines TRBV6-2 or TRBV6-3 with TRBJ2-3; D tentatively reads TRBD1 or TRBD2 (5 bases each). Looked up from germline, CDR1 is MNHEY and CDR2 is SVGEGT. The length of the CDR3 is 16 residues. Trimming took off 2 bases at V and 2 bases at J, with 14 bases between the two ends. Written as DNA, the CDR3 is TGTGCCAGCAGTTACAGGGGAGCGCAGCCCACAGATACGCAGTATTTT. Protein sequence: CASSYRGAQPTDTQYF.

This clonotype was detected many times. The rearrangement links TRBV11-3 to TRBJ1-1, with a tentative D call TRBD1 (6 bases). V gave up 6 bases and J gave up 1 base, with 12 bases separating them. CDR3 size: 14 residues. Germline CDR1 reads SGHNT; CDR2 reads YENEEA. Written as DNA, the CDR3 is TGTGCCAGCAGACAAGGGGGGGCGAACACTGAAGCTTTCTTT. Translation gives CASRQGGANTEAFF.

The chain recombines TRBV20-1 with TRBJ2-7, with 12 bases fitting TRBD2. Trimming at V came to 2 bases and at J to 0 bases, leaving 5 bases not matched to a gene. Germline V gene data show CDR1 as DFQATT and CDR2 as SNEGSKA (reference sequence). The CDR3 consists of 16 residues. CDR3 in amino acids: CSARTGLAGISYEQYF. CDR3 nucleotide sequence: TGCAGTGCTAGAACCGGACTAGCGGGAATCTCCTACGAGCAGTACTTC.

This clonotype was counted many times. This chain links TRBV6-1 with TRBJ1-1; D possibly corresponds to TRBD1 (5 bases). Germline V gene lookup returns CDR1 MNHNS and CDR2 SASEGT. The length of the CDR3 is 14 residues. With 2 bases removed from V and 2 bases from J, the gap between germline ends came to 9 bases. The CDR3 loop reads CASSEFQGNTEAFF. Written as DNA, the CDR3 is TGTGCCAGCAGTGAATTTCAGGGTAACACTGAAGCTTTCTTT.